This TCR beta chain originates from a study of T-cell reconstitution after alpha-beta-depleted transplantation in children. This clonotype occurred a few times. For TCRbeta, the library was prepared with unique molecular identifiers. MiXCR, run by TCRdb on the PCR reads, gives a single entry per CDR3 protein. The sample has approximately 340,000 distinct CDR3 sequences; 10% to 13% are singletons. With 4 bases removed from V and 8 bases from J, the gap between germline ends came to 12 bases. The CDR3 is made up of 13 amino acids. The germline gives CDR1 DFQATT, CDR2 SNEGSKA (reference sequence). The source of this sequence is a human donor who donated a stem cell graft to a child with acute lymphoblastic leukemia. The chain employs TRBV20-1 and TRBJ1-6, with D possibly matching TRBD1 (6 bases). Sequencing used PBMCs from the stem cell graft donor, obtained from the stem cell graft. In DNA form, the CDR3 reads TGCAGTGCTATCATACAGGGAGATTCACCCCTCCACTTT. Translation gives CSAIIQGDSPLHF.